The 2 T cell receptor beta chains listed next were all sequenced from one sample in a study of control samples from healthy donors and cancer patients. The method was immunoSEQ multiplex PCR; TCRdb's version includes in-frame clones alone and lacks a portion of them. The sample has about 89,000 clones, over 75% seen once. What was sequenced was blood. The receptor set was obtained from a woman between 40 and 50 years old in good health.

This rearrangement joins TRBV9 to TRBJ1-3; possibly TRBD1 for D (5 bases). The CDR3 consists of 13 residues. Trimming cost V 2 bases and J 6 bases, with 9 bases left between them. Germline V CDR1 and CDR2: SGDLS, YYNGEE. The CDR3 spells CASSVGGENTIYF. The CDR3 DNA reads TGTGCCAGCAGCGTTGGGGGGGAAAACACCATATATTTT. The full variable domain, its missing parts supplied by reference TRBV9 and TRBJ1-3, is DSGVTQTPKHLITATGQRVTLRCSPRSGDLSVYWYQQSLDQGLQFLIQYYNGEERAKGNILERFSAQQFPDLHSELNLSSLELGDSALYFCASSVGGENTIYFGEGSWLTVV.

This clone was picked up a small number of times. The genes are TRBV14 and TRBJ1-3; 8 bases align to TRBD1. J gave up 2 bases and V 2 bases, and 2 bases lay outside the gene matches. Germline CDR1 is SGHDN and CDR2 is FVKESK. CDR3 length: 15 amino acids. The CDR3 sequence: CASSQTGGAGNTIYF. The CDR3 DNA sequence: TGTGCCAGCAGCCAAACAGGGGGAGCTGGAAACACCATATATTTT.